This TCR beta chain is drawn from a study of T cell responses to AZD1222 COVID-19 vaccine. Whole-study findings and limits: It was only after the peak T cell response that any repertoires were sampled. Elevations in Spike-specific TCR breadth and depth followed administration of two AZD1222 doses. At 160-218 and 743-854, vaccine-associated CD4 TCRs were dominant, and they spanned spike. Nearly half of spike-specific TCRs reportedly target variant regions that are unmutated in the B.1.351 and B.1.1.7 variants.

Looked up from germline, CDR1 is KGHSH and CDR2 is LQKENI. The CDR3 runs 15 residues. The J segment lost 5 bases and the V segment lost 2 bases, leaving 3 bases of the junction unmatched. Measured with immunoSEQ multiplex PCR; TCRdb has only the in-frame clones, and not every one. The data contain 130,000 to 150,000 clones, 85% to 95% of them singletons. In regard to this clone: No antigen is known for it.

The TCR was taken from an adult in good health. The input for sequencing was peripheral blood, taken on day 0 of AZD1222 vaccination. The V and J genes are TRBV18 and TRBJ1-1, with 12 positions matching TRBD1. The CDR3 sequence: CASSPGTGGITEAFF. The CDR3 DNA is TGTGCCAGCTCACCAGGGACAGGGGGCATAACTGAAGCTTTCTTT. Based on the CDR3 plus reference TRBV18 and TRBJ1-1, the full variable domain is NAGVMQNPRHLVRRRGQEARLRCSPMKGHSHVYWYRQLPEEGLKFMVYLQKENIIDESGMPKERFSAEFPKEGPSILRIQQVVRGDSAAYFCASSPGTGGITEAFFGQGTRLTVV.